This T cell receptor beta chain was captured in a study of CD8 T cells in ankylosing spondylitis. The CDR3 has 12 amino acids. Germline assignment: CDR1 SGHDT and CDR2 YYEEEE. V gave up 5 bases and J gave up 2 bases, with 8 bases separating them. This clonotype has only a few counts. Quantitative barcoded 5'-RACE was used to prepare TCR beta libraries. TCRdb ran MiXCR on the 5' RACE reads and lists one entry per CDR3 protein. The profile shows tens of thousands of distinct CDR3 sequences, around 30% of them singletons. This chain joins TRBV5-6 and TRBJ2-7; D remains ambiguous. Sequencing was performed on blood, either unsorted or a sorted T cell fraction (not recorded which). The receptor's source is a male donor with ankylosing spondylitis or in good health (not recorded which). CDR3 nucleotide sequence: TGTGCCAGCAGTTTTGCGGCCTACGAGCAGTACTTC. Encoded protein: CASSFAAYEQYF.